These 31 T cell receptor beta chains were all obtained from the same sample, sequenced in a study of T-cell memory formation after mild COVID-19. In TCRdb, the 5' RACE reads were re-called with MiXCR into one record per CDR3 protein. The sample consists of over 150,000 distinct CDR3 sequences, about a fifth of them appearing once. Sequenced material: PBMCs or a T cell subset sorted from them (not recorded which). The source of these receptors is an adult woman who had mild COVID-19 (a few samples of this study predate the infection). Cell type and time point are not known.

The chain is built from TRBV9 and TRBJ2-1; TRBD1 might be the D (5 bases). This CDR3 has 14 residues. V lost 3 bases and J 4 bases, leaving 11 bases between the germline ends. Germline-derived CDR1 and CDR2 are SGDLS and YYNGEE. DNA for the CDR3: TGTGCCAGCAGCGCGGCGGACACATACAATGAGCAGTTCTTC. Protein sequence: CASSAADTYNEQFF.

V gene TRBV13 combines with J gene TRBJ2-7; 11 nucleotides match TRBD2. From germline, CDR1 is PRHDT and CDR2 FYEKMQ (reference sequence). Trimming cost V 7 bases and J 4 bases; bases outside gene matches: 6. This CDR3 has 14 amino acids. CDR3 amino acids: CASNLAGGGYEQYF. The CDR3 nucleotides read TGTGCCAGCAACCTAGCGGGGGGAGGGTACGAGCAGTACTTC. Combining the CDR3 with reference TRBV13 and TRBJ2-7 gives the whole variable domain AAGVIQSPRHLIKEKRETATLKCYPIPRHDTVYWYQQGPGQDPQFLISFYEKMQSDKGSIPDRFSAQQFSDYHSELNMSSLELGDSALYFCASNLAGGGYEQYFGPGTRLTVT.

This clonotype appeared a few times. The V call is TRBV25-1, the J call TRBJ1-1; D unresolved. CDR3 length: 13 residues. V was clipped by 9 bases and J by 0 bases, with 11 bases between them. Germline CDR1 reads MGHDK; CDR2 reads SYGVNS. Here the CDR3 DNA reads TGTGCCAGTAAAAATCCTCTGAACACTGAAGCTTTCTTT. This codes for CASKNPLNTEAFF. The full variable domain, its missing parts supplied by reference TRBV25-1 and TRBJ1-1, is EADIYQTPRYLVIGTGKKITLECSQTMGHDKMYWYQQDPGMELHLIHYSYGVNSTEKGDLSSESTVSRIRTEHFPLTLESARPSHTSQYLCASKNPLNTEAFFGQGTRLTVV.

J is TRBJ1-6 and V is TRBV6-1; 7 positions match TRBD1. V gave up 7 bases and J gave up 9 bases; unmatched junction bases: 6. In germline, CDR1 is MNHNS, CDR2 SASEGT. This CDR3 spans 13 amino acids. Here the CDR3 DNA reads TGTGCCAGCACAGGGACAGAAACTTCACCCCTCCACTTT. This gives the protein CASTGTETSPLHF.

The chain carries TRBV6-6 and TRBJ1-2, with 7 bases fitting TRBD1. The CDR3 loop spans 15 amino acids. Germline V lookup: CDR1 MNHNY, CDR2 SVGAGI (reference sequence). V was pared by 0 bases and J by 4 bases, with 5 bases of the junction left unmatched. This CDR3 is CASSYSNRDSYGYTF. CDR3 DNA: TGTGCCAGCAGTTACTCGAACAGGGACAGCTATGGCTACACCTTC.

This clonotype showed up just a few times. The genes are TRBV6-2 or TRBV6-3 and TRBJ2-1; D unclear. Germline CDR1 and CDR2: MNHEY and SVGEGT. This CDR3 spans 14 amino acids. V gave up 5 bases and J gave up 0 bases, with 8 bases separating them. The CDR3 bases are TGTGCCAGCAGTAGAACAAGCTCCTACAATGAGCAGTTCTTC. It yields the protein CASSRTSSYNEQFF.

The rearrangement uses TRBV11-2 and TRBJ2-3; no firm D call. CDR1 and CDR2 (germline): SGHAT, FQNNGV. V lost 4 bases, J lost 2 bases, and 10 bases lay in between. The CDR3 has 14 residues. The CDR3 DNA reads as TGTGCCAGCAGCTCTCTGATCCCCACAGATACGCAGTATTTT. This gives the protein CASSSLIPTDTQYF.

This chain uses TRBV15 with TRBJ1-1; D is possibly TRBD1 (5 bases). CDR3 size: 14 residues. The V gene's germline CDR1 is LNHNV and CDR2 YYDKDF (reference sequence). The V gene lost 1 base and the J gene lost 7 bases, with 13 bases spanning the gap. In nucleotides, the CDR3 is TGTGCCACCAGCAGAGGCAGGGAGGCGGTTGAAGCTTTCTTT. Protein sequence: CATSRGREAVEAFF.

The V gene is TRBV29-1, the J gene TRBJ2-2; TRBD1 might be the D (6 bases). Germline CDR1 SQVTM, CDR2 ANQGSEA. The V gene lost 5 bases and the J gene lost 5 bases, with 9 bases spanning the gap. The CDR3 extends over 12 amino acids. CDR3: CSVWTATGELFF. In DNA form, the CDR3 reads TGCAGCGTTTGGACAGCAACCGGGGAGCTGTTTTTT.

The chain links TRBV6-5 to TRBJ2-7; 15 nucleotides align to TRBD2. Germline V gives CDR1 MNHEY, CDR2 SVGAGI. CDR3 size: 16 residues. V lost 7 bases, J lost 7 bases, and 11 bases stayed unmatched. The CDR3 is CASTRGLAGGPGEQYF. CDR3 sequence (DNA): TGTGCCAGCACCCGGGGACTAGCGGGAGGTCCGGGGGAGCAGTACTTC.

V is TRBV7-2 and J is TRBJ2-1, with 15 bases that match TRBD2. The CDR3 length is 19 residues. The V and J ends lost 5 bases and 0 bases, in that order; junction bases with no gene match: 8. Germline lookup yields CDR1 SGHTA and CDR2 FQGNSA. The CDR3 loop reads CASSGWGLAGGSSYNEQFF. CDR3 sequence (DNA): TGTGCCAGCAGCGGATGGGGACTAGCGGGGGGCAGCTCCTACAATGAGCAGTTCTTC.

The CDR3 spells CAISVSAGGNTEAFF. Written as DNA, the CDR3 is TGTGCCATCAGTGTATCTGCCGGGGGGAACACTGAAGCTTTCTTT. The V call is TRBV10-3, the J call TRBJ1-1, with D perhaps matching TRBD1 (5 bases). Trimming removed 4 bases from V and 1 base from J, with 13 bases in between. There are 15 residues in the CDR3. Germline V CDR1 and CDR2: ENHRY, SYGVKD.

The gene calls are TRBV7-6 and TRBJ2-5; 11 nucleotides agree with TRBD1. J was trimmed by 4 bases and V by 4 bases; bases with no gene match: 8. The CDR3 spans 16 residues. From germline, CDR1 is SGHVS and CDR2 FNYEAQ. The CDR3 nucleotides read TGTGCCAGCAGCTCGGGACAGGGGGTTGGCGGAGAGACCCAGTACTTC. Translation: CASSSGQGVGGETQYF.

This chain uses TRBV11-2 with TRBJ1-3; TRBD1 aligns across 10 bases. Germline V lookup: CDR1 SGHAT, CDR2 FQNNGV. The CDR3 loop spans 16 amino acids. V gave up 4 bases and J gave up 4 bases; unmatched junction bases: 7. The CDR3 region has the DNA TGTGCCAGCAGCTCCCGACAGGGGGCTGAGGGAAACACCATATATTTT. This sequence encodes CASSSRQGAEGNTIYF.

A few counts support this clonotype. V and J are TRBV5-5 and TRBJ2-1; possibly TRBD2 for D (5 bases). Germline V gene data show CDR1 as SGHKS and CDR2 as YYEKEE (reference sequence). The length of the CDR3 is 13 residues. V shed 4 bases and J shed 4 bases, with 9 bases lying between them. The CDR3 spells CASSEGPYNEQFF. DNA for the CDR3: TGTGCCAGCAGCGAGGGCCCGTACAATGAGCAGTTCTTC.

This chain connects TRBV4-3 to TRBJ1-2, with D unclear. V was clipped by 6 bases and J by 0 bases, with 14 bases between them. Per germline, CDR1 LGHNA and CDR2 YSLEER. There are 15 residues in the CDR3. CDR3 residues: CASSSNRLANYGYTF. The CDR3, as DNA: TGCGCCAGCAGTTCTAACAGATTAGCTAACTATGGCTACACCTTC.

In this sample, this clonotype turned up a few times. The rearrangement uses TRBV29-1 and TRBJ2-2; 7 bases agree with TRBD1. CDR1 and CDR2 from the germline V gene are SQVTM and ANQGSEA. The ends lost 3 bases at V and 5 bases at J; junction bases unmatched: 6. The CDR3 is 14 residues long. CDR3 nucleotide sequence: TGCAGCGTTGATAACAGGGGTGGTACCGGGGAGCTGTTTTTT. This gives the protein CSVDNRGGTGELFF.

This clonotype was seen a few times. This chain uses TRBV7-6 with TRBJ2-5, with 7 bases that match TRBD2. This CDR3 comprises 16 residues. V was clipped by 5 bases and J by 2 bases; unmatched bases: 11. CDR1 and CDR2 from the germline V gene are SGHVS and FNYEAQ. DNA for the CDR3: TGTGCCAGCAGCCACCCCCTTGGGGGGGGGCAAGAGACCCAGTACTTC. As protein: CASSHPLGGGQETQYF.

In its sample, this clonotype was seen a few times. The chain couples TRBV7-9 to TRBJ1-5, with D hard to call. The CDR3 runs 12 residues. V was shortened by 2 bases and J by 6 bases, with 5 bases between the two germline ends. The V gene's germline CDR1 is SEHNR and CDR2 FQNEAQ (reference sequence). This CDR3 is CASSLWSQPQHF. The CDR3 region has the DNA TGTGCCAGCAGCTTATGGTCTCAGCCCCAGCATTTT.

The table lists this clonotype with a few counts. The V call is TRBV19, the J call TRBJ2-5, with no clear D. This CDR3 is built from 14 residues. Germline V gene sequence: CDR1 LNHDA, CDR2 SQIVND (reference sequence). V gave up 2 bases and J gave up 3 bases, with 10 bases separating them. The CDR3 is CASSIYGSKETQYF. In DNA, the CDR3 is TGTGCCAGTAGTATATATGGCAGCAAAGAGACCCAGTACTTC.

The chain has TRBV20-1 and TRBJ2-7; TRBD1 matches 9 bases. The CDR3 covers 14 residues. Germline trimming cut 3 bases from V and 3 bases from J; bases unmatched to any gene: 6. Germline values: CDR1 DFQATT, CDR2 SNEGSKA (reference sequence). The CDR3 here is CSARIVTGGYEQYF. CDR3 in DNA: TGCAGTGCTAGGATAGTGACAGGGGGCTACGAGCAGTACTTC.

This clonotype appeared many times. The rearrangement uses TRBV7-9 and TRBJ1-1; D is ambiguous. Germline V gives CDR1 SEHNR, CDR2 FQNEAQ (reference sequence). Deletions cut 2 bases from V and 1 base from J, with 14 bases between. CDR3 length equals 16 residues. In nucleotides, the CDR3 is TGTGCCAGCAGCTTATCTTTAGGCGGAGAGAACACTGAAGCTTTCTTT. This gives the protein CASSLSLGGENTEAFF.

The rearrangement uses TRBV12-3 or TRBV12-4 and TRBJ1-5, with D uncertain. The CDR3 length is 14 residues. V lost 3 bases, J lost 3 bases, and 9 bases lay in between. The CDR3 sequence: CASSLRVDNQPQHF. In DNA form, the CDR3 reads TGTGCCAGCAGTTTGAGAGTAGACAATCAGCCCCAGCATTTT.

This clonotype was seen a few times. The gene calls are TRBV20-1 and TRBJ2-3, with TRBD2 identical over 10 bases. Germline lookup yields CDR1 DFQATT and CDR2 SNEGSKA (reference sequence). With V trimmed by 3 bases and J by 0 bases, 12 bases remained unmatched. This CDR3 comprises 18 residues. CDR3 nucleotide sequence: TGCAGTGCTAGGTCCCCTAGCGGGGGAGACTCTAGCACAGATACGCAGTATTTT. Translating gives CSARSPSGGDSSTDTQYF.

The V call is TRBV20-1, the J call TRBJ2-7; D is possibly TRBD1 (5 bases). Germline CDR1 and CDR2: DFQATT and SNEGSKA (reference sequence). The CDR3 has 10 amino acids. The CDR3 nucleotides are TGCAGCGCCAGGGTGTACGAGCAGTACTTC. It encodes CSARVYEQYF.

CDR3 sequence: CASSEAYRSNTEAFF. The CDR3 nucleotides are TGTGCCAGCAGTGAAGCGTACAGGTCGAACACTGAAGCTTTCTTT. The V call is TRBV2, the J call TRBJ1-1, with D possibly TRBD1 on 5 matching bases. Trimming pared 0 bases from V and 1 base from J, leaving 9 bases between. The CDR3 runs 15 residues. Per the germline V gene, CDR1 is SNHLY and CDR2 is FYNNEI.

The CDR3 sequence is CASSGFRTTGELFF. The CDR3, as DNA: TGTGCCAGCAGCGGATTCAGGACCACCGGGGAGCTGTTTTTT. The chain joins TRBV7-6 to TRBJ2-2; no firm D call. V lost 5 bases and J 4 bases, leaving 11 bases between the germline ends. Germline assignment: CDR1 SGHVS and CDR2 FNYEAQ. The CDR3 is made up of 14 amino acids.

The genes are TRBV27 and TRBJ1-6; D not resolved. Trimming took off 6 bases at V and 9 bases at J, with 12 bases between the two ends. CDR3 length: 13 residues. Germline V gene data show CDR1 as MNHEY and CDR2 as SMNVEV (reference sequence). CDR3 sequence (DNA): TGTGCCAGCAGCCTACAAGGACCTTCACCCCTCCACTTT. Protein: CASSLQGPSPLHF.

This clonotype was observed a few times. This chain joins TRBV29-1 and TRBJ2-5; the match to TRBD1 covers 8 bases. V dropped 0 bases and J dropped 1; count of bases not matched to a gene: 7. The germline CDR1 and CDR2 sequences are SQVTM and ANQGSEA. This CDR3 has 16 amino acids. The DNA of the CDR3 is TGCAGCGTTGAAGATTTAAGACAGGGGCCCCAAGAGACCCAGTACTTC. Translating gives CSVEDLRQGPQETQYF.

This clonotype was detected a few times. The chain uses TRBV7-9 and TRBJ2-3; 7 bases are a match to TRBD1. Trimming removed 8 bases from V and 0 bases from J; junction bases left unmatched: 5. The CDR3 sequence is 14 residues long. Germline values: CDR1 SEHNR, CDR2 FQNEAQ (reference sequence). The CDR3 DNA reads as TGTGCCAGCGGAACAGGGGCTAGCACAGATACGCAGTATTTT. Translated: CASGTGASTDTQYF.

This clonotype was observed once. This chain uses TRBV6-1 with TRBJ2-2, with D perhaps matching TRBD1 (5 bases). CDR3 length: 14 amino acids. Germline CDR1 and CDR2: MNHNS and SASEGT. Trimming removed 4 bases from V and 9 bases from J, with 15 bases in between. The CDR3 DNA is TGTGCCAGCAGTGTGTGGCAGGGTACCCGGGAGCTGTTTTTT. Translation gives CASSVWQGTRELFF.